This T cell receptor (beta chain) appears in the sequencing data of a study of OX40 agonist ivuxolimab in advanced cancers. The length of the CDR3 is 16 residues. Germline-derived CDR1 and CDR2 are MGHDK and SYGVNS. Trimming shortened V by 0 bases and J by 0 bases, and 9 bases separated the two germline ends. Points from the study as a whole: CD4+ T cells averaged fewer expanded clones than CD8+ T cells.

Autoimmune disease history or systemic immunosuppression barred patients. Only in-frame clones appear in the TCRdb table, and some are missing; sequencing was by immunoSEQ multiplex PCR. The sample has tens of thousands of clones, around 89% seen once. Worth noting for this clone: Its antigen is not known.

The origin of this receptor is an adult with an advanced solid tumor such as melanoma, head and neck, liver or kidney cancer. The source was CD4+ or CD8+ T cells sorted from blood, collected in a trial of the OX40 agonist ivuxolimab. This chain links TRBV25-1 with TRBJ2-1; D ambiguous. This CDR3 reads CASSEYIPSSYNEQFF. As DNA, the CDR3 is TGTGCCAGCAGTGAATATATCCCGAGCTCCTACAATGAGCAGTTCTTC.